This T cell receptor (beta chain) was recorded in a study of long-term antiretroviral therapy in people with HIV. With survey level as its setting, the immunoSEQ assay was v3.0. The repertoire was sequenced with immunoSEQ multiplex PCR; TCRdb's copy has only in-frame clones and lacks some. The sample records 20,000 to 30,000 clones, roughly nine tenths being singletons. V lost 6 bases to trimming and J lost 1 base, with 10 bases between them. This CDR3 comprises 14 residues. The germline V gene has CDR1 SNHLY and CDR2 FYNNEI. This clone was counted only a few times. The sequencing here drew on unsorted PBMCs, taken 1.9 years after starting antiretroviral therapy. The J gene is TRBJ1-3, the V gene TRBV2, with D uncertain. The origin of this receptor is a woman in her thirties with HIV. CDR3 nucleotide sequence: TGTGCCAGCAGGCCGGCCCTGTCTGGAAACACCATATATTTT. Protein sequence: CASRPALSGNTIYF.